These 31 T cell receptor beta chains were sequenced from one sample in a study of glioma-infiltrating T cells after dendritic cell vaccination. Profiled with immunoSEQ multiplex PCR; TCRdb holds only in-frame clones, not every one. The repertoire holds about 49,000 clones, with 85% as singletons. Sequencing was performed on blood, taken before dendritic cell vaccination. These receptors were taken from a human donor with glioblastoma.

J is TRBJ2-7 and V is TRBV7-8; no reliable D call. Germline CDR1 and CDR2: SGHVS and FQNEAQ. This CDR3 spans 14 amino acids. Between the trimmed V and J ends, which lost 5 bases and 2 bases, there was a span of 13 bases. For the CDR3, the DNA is TGTGCCAGCAGCGCCAGACTCCTCACCTACGAGCAGTACTTC. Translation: CASSARLLTYEQYF.

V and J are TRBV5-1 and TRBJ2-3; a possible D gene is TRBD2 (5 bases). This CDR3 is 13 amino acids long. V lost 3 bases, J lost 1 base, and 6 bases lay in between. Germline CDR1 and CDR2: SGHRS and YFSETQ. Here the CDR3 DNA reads TGCGCCAGCAGCTGGCGGGGCACAGATACGCAGTATTTT. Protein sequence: CASSWRGTDTQYF.

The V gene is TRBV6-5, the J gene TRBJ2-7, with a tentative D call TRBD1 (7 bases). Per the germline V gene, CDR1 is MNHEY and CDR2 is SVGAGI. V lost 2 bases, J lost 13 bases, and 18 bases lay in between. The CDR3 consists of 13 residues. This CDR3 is CASSYRGTAPIYF. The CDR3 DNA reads TGTGCCAGCAGTTACCGCGGGACAGCCCCTATCTACTTC.

The DNA for the CDR3 is TGTGCCAGCAGCTTGGGACAGGGTGGAAATGAGCAGTTCTTC. Its protein product is CASSLGQGGNEQFF. This chain uses TRBV5-4 with TRBJ2-1; 7 bases are a match to TRBD1. After removal of 0 bases from V and 7 bases from J, the junction contained 4 bases not matched to a gene. Germline V gene data show CDR1 as SGHNT and CDR2 as YYREEE (reference sequence). This CDR3 is 14 amino acids long.

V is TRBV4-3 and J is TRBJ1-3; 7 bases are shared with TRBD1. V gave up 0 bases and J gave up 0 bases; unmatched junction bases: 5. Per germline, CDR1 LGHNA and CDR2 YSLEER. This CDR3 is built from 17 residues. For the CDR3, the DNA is TGCGCCAGCAGCCAAGACGTGGGACAGTTCTCTGGAAACACCATATATTTT. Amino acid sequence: CASSQDVGQFSGNTIYF.

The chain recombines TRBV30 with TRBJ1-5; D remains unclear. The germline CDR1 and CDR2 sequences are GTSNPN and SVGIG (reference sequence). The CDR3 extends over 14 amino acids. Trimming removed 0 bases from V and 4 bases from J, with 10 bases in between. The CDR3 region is CAWSVAQVNQPQHF. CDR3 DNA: TGTGCCTGGAGTGTAGCTCAGGTAAATCAGCCCCAGCATTTT.

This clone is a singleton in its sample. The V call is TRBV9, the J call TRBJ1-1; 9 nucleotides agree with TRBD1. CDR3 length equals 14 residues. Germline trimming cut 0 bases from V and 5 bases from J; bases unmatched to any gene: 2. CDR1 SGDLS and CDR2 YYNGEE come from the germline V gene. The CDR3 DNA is TGTGCCAGCAGCGTAGAGGGGACAGGGACTGAAGCTTTCTTT. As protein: CASSVEGTGTEAFF.

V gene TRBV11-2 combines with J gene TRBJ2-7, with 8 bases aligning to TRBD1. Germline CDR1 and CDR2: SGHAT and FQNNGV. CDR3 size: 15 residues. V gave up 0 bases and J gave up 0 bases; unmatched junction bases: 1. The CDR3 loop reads CASSLDRGPSYEQYF. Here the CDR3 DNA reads TGTGCCAGCAGCTTAGACAGGGGGCCCTCCTACGAGCAGTACTTC.

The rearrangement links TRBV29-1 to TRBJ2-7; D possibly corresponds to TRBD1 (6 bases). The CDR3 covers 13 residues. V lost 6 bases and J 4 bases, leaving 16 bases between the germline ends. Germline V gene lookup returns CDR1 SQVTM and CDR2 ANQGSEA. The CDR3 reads CSVGTGIGYEQYF. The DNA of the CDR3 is TGCAGCGTCGGAACAGGGATCGGATACGAGCAGTACTTC.

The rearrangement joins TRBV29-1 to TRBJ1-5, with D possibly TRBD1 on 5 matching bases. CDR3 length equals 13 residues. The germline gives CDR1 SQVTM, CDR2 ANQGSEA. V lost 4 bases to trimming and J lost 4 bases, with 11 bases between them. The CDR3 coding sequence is TGCAGCGTTGGGGGCGGCAGAAATCAGCCCCAGCATTTT. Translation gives CSVGGGRNQPQHF.

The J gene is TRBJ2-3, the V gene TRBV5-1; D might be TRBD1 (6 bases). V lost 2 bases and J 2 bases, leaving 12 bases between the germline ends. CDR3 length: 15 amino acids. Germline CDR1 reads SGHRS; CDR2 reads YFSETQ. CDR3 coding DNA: TGCGCCAGCAGCTTAAGGGGGACCGACACAGATACGCAGTATTTT. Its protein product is CASSLRGTDTDTQYF.

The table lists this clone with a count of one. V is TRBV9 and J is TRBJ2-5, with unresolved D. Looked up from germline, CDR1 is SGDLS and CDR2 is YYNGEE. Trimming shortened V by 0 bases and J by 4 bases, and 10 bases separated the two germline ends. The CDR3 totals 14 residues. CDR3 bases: TGTGCCAGCAGCGTAGGAGCTCCCGGAGAGACCCAGTACTTC. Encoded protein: CASSVGAPGETQYF.

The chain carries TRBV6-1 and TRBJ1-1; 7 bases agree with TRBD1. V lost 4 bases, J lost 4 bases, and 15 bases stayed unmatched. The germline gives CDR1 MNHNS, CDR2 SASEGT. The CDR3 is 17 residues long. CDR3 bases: TGTGCCAGCAGTGTCCCCGGGACAGCGGCTGGGGTCACTGAAGCTTTCTTT. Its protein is CASSVPGTAAGVTEAFF.

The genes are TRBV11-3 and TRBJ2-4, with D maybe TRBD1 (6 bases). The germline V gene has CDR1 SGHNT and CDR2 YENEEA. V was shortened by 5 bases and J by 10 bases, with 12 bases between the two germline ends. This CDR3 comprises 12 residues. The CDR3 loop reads CASSIAGVIQYF. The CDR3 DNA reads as TGTGCCAGCAGCATCGCAGGGGTGATTCAGTACTTC.

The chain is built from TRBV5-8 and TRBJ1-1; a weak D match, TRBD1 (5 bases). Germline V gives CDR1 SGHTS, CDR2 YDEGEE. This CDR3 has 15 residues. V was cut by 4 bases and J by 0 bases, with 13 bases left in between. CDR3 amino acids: CASSGGVRMNTEAFF. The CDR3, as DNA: TGTGCCAGCAGCGGAGGGGTTCGGATGAACACTGAAGCTTTCTTT.

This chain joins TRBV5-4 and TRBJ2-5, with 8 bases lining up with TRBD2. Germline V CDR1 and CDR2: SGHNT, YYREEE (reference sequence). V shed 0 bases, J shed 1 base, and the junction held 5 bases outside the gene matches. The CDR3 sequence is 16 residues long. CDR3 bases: TGTGCCAGCAGCTTGGGTAGCGGGGCCATCCAAGAGACCCAGTACTTC. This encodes CASSLGSGAIQETQYF.

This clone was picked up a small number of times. The CDR3 DNA follows: TGCGCCAGCAGCCCGGACGGTGGCGGGGGAAAAACTGAAGCTTTCTTT. It is translated as CASSPDGGGGKTEAFF. This chain links TRBV4-3 with TRBJ1-1, with TRBD1 as a possible D gene (5 bases). Germline loops: CDR1 LGHNA, CDR2 YSLEER. The CDR3 is 16 amino acids. Trimming left V 4 bases short and J 5 bases short, with 20 bases between.

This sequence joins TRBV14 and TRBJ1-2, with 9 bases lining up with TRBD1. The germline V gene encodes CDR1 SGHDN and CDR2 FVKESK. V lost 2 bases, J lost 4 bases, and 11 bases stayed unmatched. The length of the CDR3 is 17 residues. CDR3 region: CASSQPAGTGSLYGYTF. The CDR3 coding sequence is TGTGCCAGCAGCCAACCAGCCGGGACAGGGTCCCTCTATGGCTACACCTTC.

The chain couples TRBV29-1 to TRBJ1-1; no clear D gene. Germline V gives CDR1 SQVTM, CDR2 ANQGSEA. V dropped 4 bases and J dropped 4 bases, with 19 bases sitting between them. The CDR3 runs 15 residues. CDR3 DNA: TGCAGCGTTGTCCTCCCGCGCCCGGGAACCACTGAAGCTTTCTTT. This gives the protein CSVVLPRPGTTEAFF.

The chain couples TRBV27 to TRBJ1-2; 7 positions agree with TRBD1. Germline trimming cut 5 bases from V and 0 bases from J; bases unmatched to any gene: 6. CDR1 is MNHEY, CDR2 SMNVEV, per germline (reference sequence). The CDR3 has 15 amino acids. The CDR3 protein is CASSHSDRTNYGYTF. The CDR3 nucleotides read TGTGCCAGCAGTCACTCGGACAGGACTAACTATGGCTACACCTTC.

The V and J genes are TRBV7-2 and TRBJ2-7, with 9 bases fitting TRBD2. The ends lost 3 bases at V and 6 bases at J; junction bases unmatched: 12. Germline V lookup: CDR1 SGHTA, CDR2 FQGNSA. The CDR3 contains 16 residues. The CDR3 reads CASSFLTGTSLGEQYF. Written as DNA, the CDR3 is TGTGCCAGCAGCTTTCTGACCGGGACTAGCCTTGGCGAGCAGTACTTC.

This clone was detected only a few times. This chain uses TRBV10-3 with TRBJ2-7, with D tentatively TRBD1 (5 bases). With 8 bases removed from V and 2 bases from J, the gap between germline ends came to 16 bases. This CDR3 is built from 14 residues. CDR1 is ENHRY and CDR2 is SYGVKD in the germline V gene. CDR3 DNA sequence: TGTGCCATCGGGGCGCGAAATGATCCCTACGAGCAGTACTTC. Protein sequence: CAIGARNDPYEQYF.

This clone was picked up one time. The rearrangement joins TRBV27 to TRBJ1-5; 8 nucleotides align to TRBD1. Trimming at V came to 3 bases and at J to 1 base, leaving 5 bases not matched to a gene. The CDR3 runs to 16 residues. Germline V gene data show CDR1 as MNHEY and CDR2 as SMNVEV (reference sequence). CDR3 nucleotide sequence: TGTGCCAGCAGTTTGTCGTCAGGGGGCAGCAATCAGCCCCAGCATTTT. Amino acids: CASSLSSGGSNQPQHF.

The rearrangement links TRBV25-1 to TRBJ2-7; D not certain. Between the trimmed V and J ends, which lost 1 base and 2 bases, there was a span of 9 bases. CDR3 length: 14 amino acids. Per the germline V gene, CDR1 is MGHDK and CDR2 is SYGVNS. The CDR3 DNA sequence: TGTGCCAGCAGTGAATCCGCCAGAACCTACGAGCAGTACTTC. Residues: CASSESARTYEQYF.

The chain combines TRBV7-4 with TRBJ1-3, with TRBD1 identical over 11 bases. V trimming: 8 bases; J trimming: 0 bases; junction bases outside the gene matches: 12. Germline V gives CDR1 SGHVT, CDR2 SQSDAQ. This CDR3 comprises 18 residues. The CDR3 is CASRRDRGNLPSGNTIYF. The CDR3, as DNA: TGTGCCAGCCGCCGGGACAGGGGGAATTTACCCTCTGGAAACACCATATATTTT.

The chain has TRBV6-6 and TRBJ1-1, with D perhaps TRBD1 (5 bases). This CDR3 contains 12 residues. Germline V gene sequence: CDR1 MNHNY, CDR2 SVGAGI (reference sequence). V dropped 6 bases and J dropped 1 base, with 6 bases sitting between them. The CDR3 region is CASSGGNTEAFF. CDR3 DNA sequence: TGTGCCAGCAGCGGGGGGAACACTGAAGCTTTCTTT.

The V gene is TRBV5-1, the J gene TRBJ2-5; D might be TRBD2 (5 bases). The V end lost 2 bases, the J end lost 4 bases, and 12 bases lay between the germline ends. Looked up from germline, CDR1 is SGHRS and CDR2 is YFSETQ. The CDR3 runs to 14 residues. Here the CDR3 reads CASSFDMRVETQYF. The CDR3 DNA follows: TGCGCCAGCAGCTTTGATATGAGGGTAGAGACCCAGTACTTC.

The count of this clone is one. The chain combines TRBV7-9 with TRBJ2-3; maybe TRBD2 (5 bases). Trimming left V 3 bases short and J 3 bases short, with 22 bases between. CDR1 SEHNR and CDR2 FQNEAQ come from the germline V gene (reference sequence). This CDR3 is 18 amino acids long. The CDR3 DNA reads TGTGCCAGCAGCTTTCCACCACTCTCGGGGAAGAGTACAGATACGCAGTATTTT. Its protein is CASSFPPLSGKSTDTQYF. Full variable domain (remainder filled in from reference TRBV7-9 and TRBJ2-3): DTGVSQNPRHKITKRGQNVTFRCDPISEHNRLYWYRQTLGQGPEFLTYFQNEAQLEKSRLLSDRFSAERPKGSFSTLEIQRTEQGDSAMYLCASSFPPLSGKSTDTQYFGPGTRLTVL.

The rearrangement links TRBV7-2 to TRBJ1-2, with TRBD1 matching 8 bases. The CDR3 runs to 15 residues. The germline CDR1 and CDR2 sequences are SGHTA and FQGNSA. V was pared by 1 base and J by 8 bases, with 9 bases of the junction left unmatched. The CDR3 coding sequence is TGTGCCAGCAGCTTAGTAGGCCAGGGGGCCGGAGGCTACACCTTC. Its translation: CASSLVGQGAGGYTF.

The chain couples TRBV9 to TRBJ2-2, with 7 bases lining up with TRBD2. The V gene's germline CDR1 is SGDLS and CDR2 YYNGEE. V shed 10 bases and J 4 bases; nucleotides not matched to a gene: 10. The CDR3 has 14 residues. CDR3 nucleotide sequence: TGTGCCGCGCAGCGGGGTCCGGGCACCGGGGAGCTGTTTTTT. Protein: CAAQRGPGTGELFF.

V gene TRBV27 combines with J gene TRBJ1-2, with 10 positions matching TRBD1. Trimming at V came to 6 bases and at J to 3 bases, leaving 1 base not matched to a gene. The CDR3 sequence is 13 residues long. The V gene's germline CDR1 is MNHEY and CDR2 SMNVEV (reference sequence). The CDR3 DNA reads TGTGCCAGCAGAGGGACAGGGGACTATGGCTACACCTTC. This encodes CASRGTGDYGYTF.